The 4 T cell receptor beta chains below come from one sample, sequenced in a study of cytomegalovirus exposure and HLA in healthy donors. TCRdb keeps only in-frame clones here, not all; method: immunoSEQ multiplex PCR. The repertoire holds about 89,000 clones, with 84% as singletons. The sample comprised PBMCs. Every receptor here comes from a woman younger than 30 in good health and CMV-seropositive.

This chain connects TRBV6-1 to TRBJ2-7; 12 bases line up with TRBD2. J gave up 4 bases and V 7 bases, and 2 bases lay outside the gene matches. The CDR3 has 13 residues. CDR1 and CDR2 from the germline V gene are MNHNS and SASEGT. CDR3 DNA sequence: TGTGCCAGCACCGGGACTAGCGGGTACGAGCAGTACTTC. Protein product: CASTGTSGYEQYF.

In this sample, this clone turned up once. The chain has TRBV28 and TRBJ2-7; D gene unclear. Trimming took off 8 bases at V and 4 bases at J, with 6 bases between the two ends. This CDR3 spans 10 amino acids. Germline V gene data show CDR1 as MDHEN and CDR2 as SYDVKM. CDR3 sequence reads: CASSRYEQYF. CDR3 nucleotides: TGTGCCAGCTCTCGGTACGAGCAGTACTTC. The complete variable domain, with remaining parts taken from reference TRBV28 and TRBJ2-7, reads DVKVTQSSRYLVKRTGEKVFLECVQDMDHENMFWYRQDPGLGLRLIYFSYDVKMKEKGDIPEGYSVSREKKERFSLILESASTNQTSMYLCASSRYEQYFGPGTRLTVT.

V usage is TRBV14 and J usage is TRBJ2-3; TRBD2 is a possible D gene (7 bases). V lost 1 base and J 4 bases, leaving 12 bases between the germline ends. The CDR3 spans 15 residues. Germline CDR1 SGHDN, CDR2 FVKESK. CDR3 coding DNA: TGTGCCAGCAGCCAAGTTCTAGGGGGGGCAGATACGCAGTATTTT. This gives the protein CASSQVLGGADTQYF. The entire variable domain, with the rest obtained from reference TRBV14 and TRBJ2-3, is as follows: EAGVTQFPSHSVIEKGQTVTLRCDPISGHDNLYWYRRVMGKEIKFLLHFVKESKQDESGMPNNRFLAERTGGTYSTLKVQPAELEDSGVYFCASSQVLGGADTQYFGPGTRLTVL.

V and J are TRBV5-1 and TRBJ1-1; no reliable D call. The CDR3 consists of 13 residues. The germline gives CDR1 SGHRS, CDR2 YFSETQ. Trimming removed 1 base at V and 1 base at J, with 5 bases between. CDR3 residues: CASSLPGNTEAFF. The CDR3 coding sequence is TGCGCCAGCAGCTTGCCAGGGAACACTGAAGCTTTCTTT.